This T cell receptor (beta chain) was observed in a study of beta chain features in type 1 diabetes. In germline, CDR1 is LGHNA, CDR2 YSLEER. Trimming took off 1 base at V and 2 bases at J, with 9 bases between the two ends. CDR3 length equals 15 residues. Every isolated RNA sample was fully reverse transcribed, so sequencing captured expressed TCRB transcripts. The repertoire was sequenced with immunoSEQ multiplex PCR; TCRdb's copy has only in-frame clones and lacks some. The sample holds tens of thousands of clones, roughly two thirds seen once. Whole-study results and caveats: Healthy donors had naive, central memory and Treg TCRB repertoires that appeared less similar than those seen among patients.

Concerning this clone itself: Its antigen is not identified.

Sequencing was performed on Tregs from blood. This chain connects TRBV4-3 to TRBJ2-1, with D perhaps TRBD2 (6 bases). This sequence originates from a woman aged 30 to 39 in good health. Here the CDR3 reads CASSQATGAYNEQFF. The CDR3 region has the DNA TGCGCCAGCAGCCAAGCCACGGGGGCCTACAATGAGCAGTTCTTC.